This T cell receptor beta chain was obtained from a study of blood T cell repertoires in COVID-19. Study information: The origin of the acute and convalescent COVID-19 samples was the United States, Italy and Spain. Nucleic acid was either cDNA or gDNA, and it came from T cells, B-cell-depleted T cells, or PBMCs.

The CDR3 is 13 amino acids. Trimming took off 7 bases at V and 0 bases at J, with 10 bases between the two ends. The germline V gene has CDR1 MNHEY and CDR2 SVGAGI. As processed by the authors: Amplification of reference gene primers was used by the study to estimate nucleated cell counts. TCRdb's copy holds only in-frame clones and misses some; the assay was immunoSEQ multiplex PCR. V and J calls and clone size are as listed in that table; D and trimming were resolved from the DNA. The table includes some 160,000 clones, roughly 90% detected once. The sequence derives from a man younger than 35 with acute or convalescent COVID-19. The chain has TRBV6-5 and TRBJ2-7; no firm D call. The sequencing sample was made of peripheral blood. The CDR3 DNA sequence: TGTGCCAGCATTGGGCAATCCTCCTACGAGCAGTACTTC. Its translation: CASIGQSSYEQYF.